Detailed here is one T cell receptor (beta chain). This sample was taken from a study of OX40 agonist ivuxolimab in advanced cancers. Overall study: Patients were treated with intravenous ivuxolimab, dosed at 0.01 to 10 mg/kg and infused every 2 weeks. Partial responses were observed in three patients, of whom one had hepatocellular carcinoma and two had cutaneous melanoma.

Germline V lookup: CDR1 MDHEN, CDR2 SYDVKM. The CDR3 is 15 amino acids. V was clipped by 5 bases and J by 4 bases; unmatched bases: 6. Sequenced by immunoSEQ multiplex PCR; TCRdb stores in-frame clones only, minus some. Of around 83,000 clones listed, more than 85% are singletons. This specimen was CD4+ or CD8+ T cells sorted from blood, taken in a trial of the OX40 agonist ivuxolimab. The source is an adult with an advanced solid tumor such as melanoma, head and neck, liver or kidney cancer. J is TRBJ2-1 and V is TRBV28, with 9 positions matching TRBD1. CDR3 in amino acids: CASSPTGGGYNEQFF. In DNA, the CDR3 is TGTGCCAGCAGTCCCACAGGGGGCGGTTACAATGAGCAGTTCTTC.